This T cell receptor (beta chain) is from a study of blood T cell repertoires in COVID-19. Study information: COVID-19 samples, acute and convalescent, were from the United States, Italy and Spain. The analysed material was cDNA or gDNA that came from T cells, B-cell-depleted T cells, or PBMCs.

Original handling: The authors estimated nucleated cell counts from reference gene primer amplification. Sequenced by immunoSEQ multiplex PCR; TCRdb stores in-frame clones only, minus some. D and trimming come from the DNA, and the V and J calls and clone size come from that table. The sample includes around 69,000 clones, roughly 76% seen only once; the top ten take 20%. This CDR3 contains 14 residues. The germline gives CDR1 SGHVS, CDR2 FQNEAQ. Trimming removed 5 bases at V and 2 bases at J, with 12 bases between. The sequence was collected from a woman between 65 and 79 years old with acute or convalescent COVID-19. Sequencing was carried out using peripheral blood. V usage is TRBV7-8 and J usage is TRBJ1-1; a weak D match, TRBD1 (5 bases). The CDR3 DNA reads as TGTGCCAGCAGCCATGACAGTCCAAACACTGAAGCTTTCTTT. Translated: CASSHDSPNTEAFF. The full variable domain, with the rest looked up from reference TRBV7-8 and TRBJ1-1, is GAGVSQSPRYKVAKRGQDVALRCDPISGHVSLFWYQQALGQGPEFLTYFQNEAQLDKSGLPSDRFFAERPEGSVSTLKIQRTQQEDSAVYLCASSHDSPNTEAFFGQGTRLTVV.